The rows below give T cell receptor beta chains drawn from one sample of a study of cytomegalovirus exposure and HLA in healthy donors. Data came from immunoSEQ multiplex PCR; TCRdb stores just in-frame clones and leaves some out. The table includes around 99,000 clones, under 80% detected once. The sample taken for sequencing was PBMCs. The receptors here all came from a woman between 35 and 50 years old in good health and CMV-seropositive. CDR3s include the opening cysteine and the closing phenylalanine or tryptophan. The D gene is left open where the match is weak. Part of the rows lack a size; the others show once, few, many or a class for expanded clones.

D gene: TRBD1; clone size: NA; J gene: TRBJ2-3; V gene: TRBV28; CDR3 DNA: TGTGCCAGCAGTTTTCTACAGGGGGCGAGAACAGATACGCAGTATTTT; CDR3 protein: CASSFLQGARTDTQYF
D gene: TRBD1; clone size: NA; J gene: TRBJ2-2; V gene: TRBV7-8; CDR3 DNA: TGTGCCAGCAGCTTCTCTCCGGGACAGCCCAACACCGGGGAGCTGTTTTTT; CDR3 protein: CASSFSPGQPNTGELFF
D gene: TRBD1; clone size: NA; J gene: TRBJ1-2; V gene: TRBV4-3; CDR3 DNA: TGCGCCAGCAGCCAAGATTTGGGGACAGGGCCCGCTGCGGGCTACACCTTC; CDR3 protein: CASSQDLGTGPAAGYTF
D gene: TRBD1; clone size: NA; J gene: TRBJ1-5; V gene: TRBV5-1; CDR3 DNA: TGCGCCAGCAGCTTACAGGGGGGGAAGAATCAGCCCCAGCATTTT; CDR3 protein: CASSLQGGKNQPQHF
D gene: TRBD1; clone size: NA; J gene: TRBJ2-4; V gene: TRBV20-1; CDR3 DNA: TGCAGTACGGACAGGGGGGACATTCAGTACTTC; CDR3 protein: CSTDRGDIQYF
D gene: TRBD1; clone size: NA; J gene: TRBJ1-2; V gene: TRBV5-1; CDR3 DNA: TGCGCCAGCAGCTTGGAGACAGGGAGAGGCTACACCTTC; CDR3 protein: CASSLETGRGYTF
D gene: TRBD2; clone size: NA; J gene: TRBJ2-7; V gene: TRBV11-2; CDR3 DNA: TGTGCCAGCAGCTTCCAGGGGGTAGCGGGGGGGCAGGTCGAGCAGTACTTC; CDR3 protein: CASSFQGVAGGQVEQYF
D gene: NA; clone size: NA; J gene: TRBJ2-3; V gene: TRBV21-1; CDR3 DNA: TGTGCCAGCAGCGATCGGACTAGCGCAGATACGCAGTATTTT; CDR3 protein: CASSDRTSADTQYF
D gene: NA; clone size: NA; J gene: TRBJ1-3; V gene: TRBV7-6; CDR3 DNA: TGTGCCAGCAGCCGCACGCGAGGGTTGGGCGGAAACACCATATATTTT; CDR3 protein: CASSRTRGLGGNTIYF
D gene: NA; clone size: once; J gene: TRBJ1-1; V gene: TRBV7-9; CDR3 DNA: TGTGCCAGCAGCTTAACAGGGAGAGAAGCTTTCTTT; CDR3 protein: CASSLTGREAFF
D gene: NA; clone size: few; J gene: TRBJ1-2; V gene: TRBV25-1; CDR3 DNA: TGTGCCAGCAGTGCCGGACACGGCTATGGCTACACCTTC; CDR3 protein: CASSAGHGYGYTF
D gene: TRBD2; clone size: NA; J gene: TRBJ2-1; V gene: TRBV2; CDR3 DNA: TGTGCCAGCAGGGATAGCGGGGGGTCCTACAATGAGCAGTTCTTC; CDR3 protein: CASRDSGGSYNEQFF
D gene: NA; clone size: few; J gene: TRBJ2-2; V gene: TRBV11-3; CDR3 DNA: TGTGCCAGCAGCTTAGGCAGGGAAAGATTCGGCGGGGAGCTGTTTTTT; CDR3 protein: CASSLGRERFGGELFF
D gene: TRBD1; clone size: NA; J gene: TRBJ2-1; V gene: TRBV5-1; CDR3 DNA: TGCGCCAGCAGCGCAGGACAGGTCAGCAATGAGCAGTTCTTC; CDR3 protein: CASSAGQVSNEQFF
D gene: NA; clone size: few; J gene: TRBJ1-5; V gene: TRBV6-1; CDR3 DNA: TGTGCCAGCAGTGACGCTTACCAGGGGAAGAGCAATCAGCCCCAGCATTTT; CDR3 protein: CASSDAYQGKSNQPQHF
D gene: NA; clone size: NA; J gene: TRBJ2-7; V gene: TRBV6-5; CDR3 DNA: TGTGCCAGCAGTTACTCGGCCGGGATATCCTACGAGCAGTACTTC; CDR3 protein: CASSYSAGISYEQYF
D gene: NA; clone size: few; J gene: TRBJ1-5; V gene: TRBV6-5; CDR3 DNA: TGTGCCAGCTCCCCGCGCCGTTATAGCAATCAGCCCCAGCATTTT; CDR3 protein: CASSPRRYSNQPQHF
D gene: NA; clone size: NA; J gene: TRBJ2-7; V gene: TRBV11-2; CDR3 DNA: TGTGCCAGCAGCTCTGACAGGACCTACGAGCAGTACTTC; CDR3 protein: CASSSDRTYEQYF
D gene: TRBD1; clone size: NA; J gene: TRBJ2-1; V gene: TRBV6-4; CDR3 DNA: TGTGCCAGCAGTGTAGGGGGCCCCCCCAATGAGCAGTTCTTC; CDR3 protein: CASSVGGPPNEQFF
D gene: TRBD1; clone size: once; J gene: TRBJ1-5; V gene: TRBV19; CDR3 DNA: TGTGCCAGTAGTAGCCAATGGGACAGGGAACATCAGCCCCAGCATTTT; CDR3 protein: CASSSQWDREHQPQHF
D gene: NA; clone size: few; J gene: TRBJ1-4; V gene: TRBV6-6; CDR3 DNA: TGTGCCAGCGGTTCGGAGGGGCTGAGAGTAAAACTGTTTTTT; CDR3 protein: CASGSEGLRVKLFF
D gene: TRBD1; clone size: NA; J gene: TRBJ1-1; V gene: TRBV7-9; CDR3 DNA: TGTGCCAGCAGCCCCAGACAGGGTTTCGCCACTGAAGCTTTCTTT; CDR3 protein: CASSPRQGFATEAFF
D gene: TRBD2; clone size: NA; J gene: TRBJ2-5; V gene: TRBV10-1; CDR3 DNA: TGCGCCAGCAGTGACGGGACTAGCCAAGAGACCCAGTACTTC; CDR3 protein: CASSDGTSQETQYF
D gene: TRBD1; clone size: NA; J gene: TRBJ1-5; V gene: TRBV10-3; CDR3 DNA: TGTGCCATCAGTGTTGACAGGGGCAGCAATCAGCCCCAGCATTTT; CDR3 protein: CAISVDRGSNQPQHF
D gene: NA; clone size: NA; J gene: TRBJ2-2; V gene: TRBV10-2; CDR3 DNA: TGCGCCAGCAGCCCGGGGAACACCGGGGAGCTGTTTTTT; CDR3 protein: CASSPGNTGELFF
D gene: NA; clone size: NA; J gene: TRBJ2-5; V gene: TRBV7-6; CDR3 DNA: TGTGCCAGCAGCTTTCGAGAGACCCAGTACTTC; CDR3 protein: CASSFRETQYF
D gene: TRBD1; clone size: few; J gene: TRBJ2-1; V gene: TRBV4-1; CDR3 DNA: TGCGCCAGCAGCCAGGTAGGGACAGTGTACAATGAGCAGTTCTTC; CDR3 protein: CASSQVGTVYNEQFF
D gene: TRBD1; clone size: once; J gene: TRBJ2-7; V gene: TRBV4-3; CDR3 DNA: TGCGCCAGCAGCCAGACAGGGGGGACCTACGAGCAGTACTTC; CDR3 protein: CASSQTGGTYEQYF
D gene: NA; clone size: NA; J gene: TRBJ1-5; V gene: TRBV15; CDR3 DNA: TGTGCCACCAGCAGAGATAGGAGGGGTCAGCCCCAGCATTTT; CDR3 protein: CATSRDRRGQPQHF
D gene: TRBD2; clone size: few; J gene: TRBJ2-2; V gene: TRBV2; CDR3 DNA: TGTGCCAGCAGTGAATCCCAAAGCGGGGCGAACACCGGGGAGCTGTTTTTT; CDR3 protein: CASSESQSGANTGELFF
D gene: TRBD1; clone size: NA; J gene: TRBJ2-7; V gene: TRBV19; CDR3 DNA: TGTGCCAGTAGTTTAGCTTACGGGACAGGGGACACCGAGCAGTACTTC; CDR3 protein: CASSLAYGTGDTEQYF
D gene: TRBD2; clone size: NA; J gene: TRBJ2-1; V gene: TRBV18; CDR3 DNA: TGTGCCAGCTCACCACGTGGGAGCGGGGGGGCCAATGAGCAGTTCTTC; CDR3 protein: CASSPRGSGGANEQFF
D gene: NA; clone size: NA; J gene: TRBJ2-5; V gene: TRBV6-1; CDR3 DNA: TGTGCCAGCAGTGACGCGGGTCCCCCCGGCGTGACCCAGTACTTC; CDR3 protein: CASSDAGPPGVTQYF
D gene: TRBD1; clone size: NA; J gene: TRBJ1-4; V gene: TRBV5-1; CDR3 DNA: TGCGCCAGCAGCCATGGACAGGGTAATGAAAAACTGTTTTTT; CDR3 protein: CASSHGQGNEKLFF
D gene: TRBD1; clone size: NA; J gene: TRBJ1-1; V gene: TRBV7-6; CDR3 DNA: TGTGCCAGCAGCCGAAAATCCGGGACAGGGGTTACTGAAGCTTTCTTT; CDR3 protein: CASSRKSGTGVTEAFF
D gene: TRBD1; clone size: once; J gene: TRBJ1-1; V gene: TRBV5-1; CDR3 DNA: TGCGCCAGCAGCTTGGGGGACAGGGGAAGGCTGAACACTGAAGCTTTCTTT; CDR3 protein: CASSLGDRGRLNTEAFF
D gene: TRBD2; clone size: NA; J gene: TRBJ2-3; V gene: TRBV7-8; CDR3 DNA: TGTGCCAGCAGCCTAGGGACTAGCGGGGGGGCTCTATATACGCAGTATTTT; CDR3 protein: CASSLGTSGGALYTQYF
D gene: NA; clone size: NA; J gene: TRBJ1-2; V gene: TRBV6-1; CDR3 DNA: TGTGCCAGCGGTAGCCCCCCTATCTTTAACTATGGCTACACCTTC; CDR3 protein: CASGSPPIFNYGYTF
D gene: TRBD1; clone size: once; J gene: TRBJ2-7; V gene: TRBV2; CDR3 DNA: TGTGCCAGCAACGAACAGGGGATAAACTACGAGCAGTACTTC; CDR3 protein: CASNEQGINYEQYF
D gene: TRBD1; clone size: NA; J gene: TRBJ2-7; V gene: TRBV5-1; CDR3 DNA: TGCGCCAGCAGCTTGGTCGGGACAGGGGGACACGAGCAGTACTTC; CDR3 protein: CASSLVGTGGHEQYF
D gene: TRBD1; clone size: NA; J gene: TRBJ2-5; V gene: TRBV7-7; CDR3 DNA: TGTGCTAGCAGCTCCGGGACAGGGCGTGCAGAGACCCAGTACTTC; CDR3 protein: CASSSGTGRAETQYF
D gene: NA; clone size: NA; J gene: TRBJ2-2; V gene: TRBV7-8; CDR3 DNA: TGTGCCAGCAGTCGACTCGAGGGCCGGACCGGGGAGCTGTTTTTT; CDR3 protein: CASSRLEGRTGELFF
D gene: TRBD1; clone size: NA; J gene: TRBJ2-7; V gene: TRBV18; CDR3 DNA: TGTGCCAGCTCATCCCGGGACAGCTCCTACGAGCAGTACTTC; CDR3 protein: CASSSRDSSYEQYF
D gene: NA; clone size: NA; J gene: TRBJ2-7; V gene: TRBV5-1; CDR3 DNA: TGCGCCAGCAGCTCATATGGGCCCAACTACGAGCAGTACTTC; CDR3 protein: CASSSYGPNYEQYF
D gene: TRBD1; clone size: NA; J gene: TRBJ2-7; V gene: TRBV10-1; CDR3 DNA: TGCGCCAGCAGCCCGACAGGGGGTCACGAGCAGTACTTC; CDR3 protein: CASSPTGGHEQYF
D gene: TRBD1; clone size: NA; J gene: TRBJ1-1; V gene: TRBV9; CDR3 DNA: TGTGCCAGCAGCTCAATACAGGGGGAGGACACTGAAGCTTTCTTT; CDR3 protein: CASSSIQGEDTEAFF
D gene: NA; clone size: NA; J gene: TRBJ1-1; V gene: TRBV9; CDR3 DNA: TGTGCCAGCAGCGTAGCCATATACATGAACACTGAAGCTTTCTTT; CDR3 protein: CASSVAIYMNTEAFF
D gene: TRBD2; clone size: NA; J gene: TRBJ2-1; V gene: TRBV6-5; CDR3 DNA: TGTGCCAGCAGTTACTCGAGGAGCGGGGGGGCGTATGAGCAGTTCTTC; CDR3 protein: CASSYSRSGGAYEQFF
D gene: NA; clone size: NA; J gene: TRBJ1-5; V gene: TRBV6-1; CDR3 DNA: TGTGCCAGCAGCTCGGACTCCTTCAGCAATCAGCCCCAGCATTTT; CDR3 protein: CASSSDSFSNQPQHF
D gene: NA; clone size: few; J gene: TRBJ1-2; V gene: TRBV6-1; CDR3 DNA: TGTGCCAGCAGTGAAATTCAGGCTAACTATGGCTACACCTTC; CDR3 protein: CASSEIQANYGYTF